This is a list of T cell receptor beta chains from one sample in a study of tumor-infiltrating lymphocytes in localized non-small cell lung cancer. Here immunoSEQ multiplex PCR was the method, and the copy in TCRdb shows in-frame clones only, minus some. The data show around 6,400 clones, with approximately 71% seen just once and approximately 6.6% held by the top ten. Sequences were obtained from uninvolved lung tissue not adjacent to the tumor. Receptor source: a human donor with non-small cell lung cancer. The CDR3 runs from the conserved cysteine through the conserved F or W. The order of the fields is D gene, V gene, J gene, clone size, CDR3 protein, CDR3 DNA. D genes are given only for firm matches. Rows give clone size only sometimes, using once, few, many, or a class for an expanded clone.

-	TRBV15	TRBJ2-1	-	CATSRQQGNEQFF	TGTGCCACCAGCAGACAACAGGGAAATGAGCAGTTCTTC
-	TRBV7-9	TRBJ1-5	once	CASSLDTTVTNQPQHF	TGTGCCAGCAGCTTAGACACAACAGTGACTAATCAGCCCCAGCATTTT
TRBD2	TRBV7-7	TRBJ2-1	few	CASSPSGGTYNEQFF	TGTGCTAGCAGCCCGAGCGGGGGGACCTACAATGAGCAGTTCTTC
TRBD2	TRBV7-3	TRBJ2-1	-	CASSAAGGPSYNEQFF	TGTGCCAGCAGCGCAGCGGGAGGCCCCTCCTACAATGAGCAGTTCTTC
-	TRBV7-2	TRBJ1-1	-	CASRQGLTNTEAFF	TGTGCCAGCAGACAGGGACTGACGAACACTGAAGCTTTCTTT
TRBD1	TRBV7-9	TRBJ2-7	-	CASSFSTGGSSYEQYF	TGTGCCAGCAGCTTCTCGACAGGGGGATCCTCCTACGAGCAGTACTTC
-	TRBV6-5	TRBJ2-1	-	CASSYGGSQTYNEQFF	TGTGCCAGCAGTTACGGTGGCAGCCAAACCTACAATGAGCAGTTCTTC
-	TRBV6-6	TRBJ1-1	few	CASTWDGENTEAFF	TGTGCCAGCACTTGGGACGGCGAGAACACTGAAGCTTTCTTT
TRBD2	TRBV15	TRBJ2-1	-	CATRNPSGGAVEQFF	TGTGCCACCAGAAATCCTAGCGGGGGGGCCGTTGAGCAGTTCTTC
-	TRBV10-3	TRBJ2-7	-	CAISESGEEQYF	TGTGCCATCAGTGAGTCTGGGGAGGAGCAGTACTTC